The rows below give T cell receptor beta chains drawn from one sample of a study of shared clonotypes between healthy human individuals. The table came from immunoSEQ multiplex PCR; TCRdb's copy has only in-frame clones and leaves some out. In the table there are approximately 500,000 clones, 75% to 80% of which are singletons. The material sequenced was PBMCs. Source of these receptors: a woman aged 35 to 49 in good health. Some clones in this sample may be carry-over from other donors' samples. CDR3s include the opening cysteine and the closing phenylalanine or tryptophan. A D gene is named only where the DNA matches it firmly. Size is omitted from some rows. Given values are once, few, many or a class for expanded clones.

clone_size: .
d_call: .
v_call: TRBV19
j_call: TRBJ2-7
cdr3_nt: TGTGCCAGCGCCAGGGGCTACGAGCAGTACTTC
cdr3_aa: CASARGYEQYF

clone_size: .
d_call: .
v_call: TRBV5-4
j_call: TRBJ2-5
cdr3_nt: TGTGCCAGCAGCCCCCAGGGGGGACAGAAAGAGACCCAGTACTTC
cdr3_aa: CASSPQGGQKETQYF

clone_size: few
d_call: .
v_call: TRBV7-9
j_call: TRBJ1-1
cdr3_nt: TGTGCCAGCAGCGTAGACAGGAACACTGAAGCTTTCTTT
cdr3_aa: CASSVDRNTEAFF

clone_size: .
d_call: TRBD1
v_call: TRBV6-6
j_call: TRBJ2-7
cdr3_nt: TGTGCCAGCAGTCGCGACAGGGTGTACGAGCAGTACTTC
cdr3_aa: CASSRDRVYEQYF

clone_size: once
d_call: TRBD2
v_call: TRBV15
j_call: TRBJ2-1
cdr3_nt: TGTGCCACCAGCAGAGACCCGCCGGGACTAGCAGGCGCGGAGCAGTTCTTC
cdr3_aa: CATSRDPPGLAGAEQFF

clone_size: few
d_call: .
v_call: TRBV27
j_call: TRBJ1-1
cdr3_nt: TGTGCCAGCAGCTTAACAGGGATCACTGAAGCTTTCTTT
cdr3_aa: CASSLTGITEAFF

clone_size: .
d_call: .
v_call: TRBV28
j_call: TRBJ2-7
cdr3_nt: TGTGCCAGCAGTCAGAGCGGTCCAGTAAAACAGTACTTC
cdr3_aa: CASSQSGPVKQYF

clone_size: .
d_call: TRBD2
v_call: TRBV5-6
j_call: TRBJ2-1
cdr3_nt: TGTGCCAGCAGCTCTTTCCCGGGTGGGGAGGGCCCCTACAATGAGCAGTTCTTC
cdr3_aa: CASSSFPGGEGPYNEQFF

clone_size: .
d_call: TRBD1
v_call: TRBV2
j_call: TRBJ1-2
cdr3_nt: TGTGCCAGCACGGGAGTGAAGGGACAGGGCTATGGCTACACCTTC
cdr3_aa: CASTGVKGQGYGYTF

clone_size: .
d_call: .
v_call: TRBV10-3
j_call: TRBJ2-1
cdr3_nt: TGTGCCATCAGTGTCCGGGATCCCAGTTACAATGAGCAGTTCTTC
cdr3_aa: CAISVRDPSYNEQFF

clone_size: .
d_call: TRBD1
v_call: TRBV5-1
j_call: TRBJ2-1
cdr3_nt: TGCGCCAGCAGCTTGGCAACAGGGGGCGGGGTCAATGAGCAGTTCTTC
cdr3_aa: CASSLATGGGVNEQFF

clone_size: .
d_call: .
v_call: TRBV7-9
j_call: TRBJ1-1
cdr3_nt: TGTGCCAGCAGCTACAGGGACACTGAAGCTTTCTTT
cdr3_aa: CASSYRDTEAFF

clone_size: few
d_call: .
v_call: TRBV6-5
j_call: TRBJ2-1
cdr3_nt: TGTGCCAGCAGTTATATTGAGTCTTCGTCTGAGCAGTTCTTC
cdr3_aa: CASSYIESSSEQFF

clone_size: .
d_call: .
v_call: TRBV2
j_call: TRBJ2-2
cdr3_nt: TGTGCCAGCAGTGACGGGCTAGCGAACACCGGGGAGCTGTTTTTT
cdr3_aa: CASSDGLANTGELFF

clone_size: .
d_call: TRBD1
v_call: TRBV9
j_call: TRBJ1-5
cdr3_nt: TGTGCCAGCAGCGATGGACAGGAAAATCAGCCCCAGCATTTT
cdr3_aa: CASSDGQENQPQHF

clone_size: once
d_call: .
v_call: TRBV6-6
j_call: TRBJ2-5
cdr3_nt: TGTGCCAGCGGGAATTACCAAGAGACCCAGTACTTC
cdr3_aa: CASGNYQETQYF

clone_size: .
d_call: TRBD1
v_call: TRBV5-1
j_call: TRBJ1-2
cdr3_nt: TGCGCCAGCAGCTTGGGACCCGGGACAGCATATGGCTACACCTTC
cdr3_aa: CASSLGPGTAYGYTF

clone_size: .
d_call: .
v_call: TRBV19
j_call: TRBJ2-1
cdr3_nt: TGTGCCAGTAGTATACTGAAGGGTGAGCAGTTCTTC
cdr3_aa: CASSILKGEQFF

clone_size: .
d_call: TRBD1
v_call: TRBV18
j_call: TRBJ2-7
cdr3_nt: TGTGCCAGCTCTCCCGGACAGGACCCCTACGAGCAGTACTTC
cdr3_aa: CASSPGQDPYEQYF

clone_size: .
d_call: TRBD1
v_call: TRBV19
j_call: TRBJ2-1
cdr3_nt: TGTGCCAGTAGTCCCGAGGGGGACAGGGGCTACAATGAGCAGTTCTTC
cdr3_aa: CASSPEGDRGYNEQFF

clone_size: .
d_call: .
v_call: TRBV28
j_call: TRBJ1-5
cdr3_nt: TGTGCCAGCAGTTTAGTGAAGTTTCAGCCCCAGCATTTT
cdr3_aa: CASSLVKFQPQHF

clone_size: .
d_call: TRBD1
v_call: TRBV10-3
j_call: TRBJ2-3
cdr3_nt: TGTGCCATACCGGGACAGAGCACAGATACGCAGTATTTT
cdr3_aa: CAIPGQSTDTQYF

clone_size: few
d_call: .
v_call: TRBV2
j_call: TRBJ2-2
cdr3_nt: TGTGCCACCCTTAGGGGGGGGTCCGGGGAGCTGTTTTTT
cdr3_aa: CATLRGGSGELFF

clone_size: many
d_call: .
v_call: TRBV4-1
j_call: TRBJ1-4
cdr3_nt: TGCGCCAGCAGCCAAGATGGTCGCCAGGGCCTTGCAACTAATGAAAAACTGTTTTTT
cdr3_aa: CASSQDGRQGLATNEKLFF

clone_size: .
d_call: .
v_call: TRBV5-1
j_call: TRBJ1-4
cdr3_nt: TGCGCCAGCAGTGACGAGACCCCCCCAACTAATGAAAAACTGTTTTTT
cdr3_aa: CASSDETPPTNEKLFF

clone_size: .
d_call: .
v_call: TRBV7-2
j_call: TRBJ2-4
cdr3_nt: TGTGCCAGCAGCTTAAACGGGGAAAACATTCAGTACTTC
cdr3_aa: CASSLNGENIQYF

clone_size: .
d_call: .
v_call: TRBV15
j_call: TRBJ1-2
cdr3_nt: TGTGCCACCAGCAGAGACAGACTCAACTATGGCTACACCTTC
cdr3_aa: CATSRDRLNYGYTF

clone_size: .
d_call: TRBD1
v_call: TRBV10-2
j_call: TRBJ2-7
cdr3_nt: TGCGCCAGCAGGGCAGGGGGCGACGACTACGAGCAGTACTTC
cdr3_aa: CASRAGGDDYEQYF

clone_size: .
d_call: .
v_call: TRBV6-5
j_call: TRBJ2-5
cdr3_nt: TGTGCCAGCAGTTCCAACCCGCAAAACCAAGAGACCCAGTACTTC
cdr3_aa: CASSSNPQNQETQYF

clone_size: .
d_call: .
v_call: TRBV7-3
j_call: TRBJ2-6
cdr3_nt: TGTGCCAGCAGCCCCTTCTCCTCTGGGGCCAACGTCCTGACTTTC
cdr3_aa: CASSPFSSGANVLTF

clone_size: few
d_call: .
v_call: TRBV5-8
j_call: TRBJ1-3
cdr3_nt: TGTGCCTGGGCCCCGGTGCTTTACTCTGGAAACACCATATATTTT
cdr3_aa: CAWAPVLYSGNTIYF

clone_size: .
d_call: .
v_call: TRBV6-6
j_call: TRBJ2-7
cdr3_nt: TGTGCCAGCAGTCCAGGGGTTTACGAGCAGTACTTC
cdr3_aa: CASSPGVYEQYF

clone_size: .
d_call: .
v_call: TRBV30
j_call: TRBJ2-7
cdr3_nt: TGTGCCTGGAGTGAGGGCTCCTACGAGCAGTACTTC
cdr3_aa: CAWSEGSYEQYF

clone_size: .
d_call: .
v_call: TRBV30
j_call: TRBJ1-2
cdr3_nt: TGTGCCTGGAGTGTCGGGTCCATTAGGTATGGCTACACCTTC
cdr3_aa: CAWSVGSIRYGYTF

clone_size: .
d_call: .
v_call: TRBV7-2
j_call: TRBJ1-5
cdr3_nt: TGTGCCAGCAGCTTAGCCCTGTATAGCAATCAGCCCCAGCATTTT
cdr3_aa: CASSLALYSNQPQHF

clone_size: .
d_call: TRBD1
v_call: TRBV19
j_call: TRBJ2-2
cdr3_nt: TGTGCCAGTAGTATCAGACAGGGGGCGAATCCCGGGGAGCTGTTTTTT
cdr3_aa: CASSIRQGANPGELFF

clone_size: .
d_call: .
v_call: TRBV2
j_call: TRBJ2-7
cdr3_nt: TGTGCCAGCAGTGAGGGCTGGGGTCACGAGCAGTACTTC
cdr3_aa: CASSEGWGHEQYF

clone_size: .
d_call: TRBD1
v_call: TRBV19
j_call: TRBJ2-7
cdr3_nt: TGTGCCAGTAAGAGGGGGCAAGGGTCCTACGAGCAGTACTTC
cdr3_aa: CASKRGQGSYEQYF

clone_size: .
d_call: TRBD2
v_call: TRBV7-9
j_call: TRBJ2-1
cdr3_nt: TGTGCCAGCAGCTTAGTCGGTAGCGGGAGGGCCAGGTCCTACAATGAGCAGTTCTTC
cdr3_aa: CASSLVGSGRARSYNEQFF

clone_size: .
d_call: .
v_call: TRBV7-2
j_call: TRBJ2-1
cdr3_nt: TGTGCCAGCAGCTTAGTTGCGGCCAGCTCCTACAATGAGCAGTTCTTC
cdr3_aa: CASSLVAASSYNEQFF

clone_size: .
d_call: .
v_call: TRBV4-1
j_call: TRBJ1-2
cdr3_nt: TGCGCCAGCAGCCAAGATCCAGCTAACTATGGCTACACCTTC
cdr3_aa: CASSQDPANYGYTF

clone_size: .
d_call: .
v_call: TRBV19
j_call: TRBJ2-5
cdr3_nt: TGTGCCAGTAGTATAGCACCACTAGGGGAGACCCAGTACTTC
cdr3_aa: CASSIAPLGETQYF

clone_size: .
d_call: TRBD2
v_call: TRBV5-4
j_call: TRBJ2-7
cdr3_nt: TGTGCCAGCAGCTTAGCGGGAGGGCGACTTTACGAGCAGTACTTC
cdr3_aa: CASSLAGGRLYEQYF

clone_size: once
d_call: TRBD2
v_call: TRBV11-3
j_call: TRBJ2-2
cdr3_nt: TGTGCCAGCAGCCCTAGCGGGTACACCGGGGAGCTGTTTTTT
cdr3_aa: CASSPSGYTGELFF

clone_size: many
d_call: .
v_call: TRBV9
j_call: TRBJ1-3
cdr3_nt: TGTGCCAGCAGCGTGGGTTGGGAATCCAGGCGTTCTGGAAACACCATATATTTT
cdr3_aa: CASSVGWESRRSGNTIYF